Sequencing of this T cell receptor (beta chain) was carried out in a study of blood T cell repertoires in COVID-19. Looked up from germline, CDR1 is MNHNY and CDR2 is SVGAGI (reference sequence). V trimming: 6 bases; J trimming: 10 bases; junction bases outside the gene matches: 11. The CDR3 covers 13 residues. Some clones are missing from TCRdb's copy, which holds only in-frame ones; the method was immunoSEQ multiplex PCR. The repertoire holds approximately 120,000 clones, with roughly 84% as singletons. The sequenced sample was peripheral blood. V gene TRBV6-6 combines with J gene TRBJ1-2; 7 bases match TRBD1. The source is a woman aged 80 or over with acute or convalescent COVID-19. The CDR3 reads CASRLATGFDYTF. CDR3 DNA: TGTGCCAGCAGACTGGCGACAGGGTTCGACTACACCTTC.